This paragraph covers one TCR beta chain sequence. The antigen is undetermined. The PCR contained 60 Vbeta and 13 Jbeta primers. TCRdb's copy holds only in-frame clones and misses some; the assay was immunoSEQ multiplex PCR. This table has about 200,000 clones, around 87% appearing once. These data are taken from a study of cytomegalovirus exposure and HLA in healthy donors. Study-wide results and caveats: Exclusion as indistinguishable affected some V segments, including TRBV6-2 and TRBV6-3.

CDR3 length equals 13 residues. Germline-derived CDR1 and CDR2 are SNHLY and FYNNEI. V shed 7 bases and J shed 4 bases, with 8 bases lying between them. Sequenced: PBMCs. This TCR was recovered from a young woman in good health and CMV-seronegative. The rearrangement joins TRBV2 to TRBJ1-6; D might be TRBD1 (5 bases). Written as DNA, the CDR3 is TGTGCCAGCAAGACAGATTATAATTCACCCCTCCACTTT. Its translation: CASKTDYNSPLHF.